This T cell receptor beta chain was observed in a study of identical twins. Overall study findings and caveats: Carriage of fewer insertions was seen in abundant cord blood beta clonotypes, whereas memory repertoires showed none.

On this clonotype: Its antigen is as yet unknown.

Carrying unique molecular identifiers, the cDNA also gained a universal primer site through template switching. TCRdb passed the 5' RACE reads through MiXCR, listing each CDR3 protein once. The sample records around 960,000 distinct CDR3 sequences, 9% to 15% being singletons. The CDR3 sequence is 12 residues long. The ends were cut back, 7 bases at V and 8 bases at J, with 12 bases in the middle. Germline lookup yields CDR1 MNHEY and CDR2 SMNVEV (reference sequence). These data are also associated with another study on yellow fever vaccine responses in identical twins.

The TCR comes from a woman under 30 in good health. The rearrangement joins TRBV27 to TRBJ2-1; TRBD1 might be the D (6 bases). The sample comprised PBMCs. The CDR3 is CASTGALYEQFF. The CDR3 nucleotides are TGTGCCAGCACAGGGGCTCTGTATGAGCAGTTCTTC.